The 2 T cell receptor beta chains below all came from one sample that was sequenced in a study of T cells expressing NK-cell markers. TCRdb re-called the 5' RACE reads, yielding one record per CDR3 amino acid sequence without DNA. The sample includes 5,500 to 8,500 distinct CDR3 sequences. Source material: blood T cells: a sorted CD56 or NKG2C T cell subset, CD4+ or CD8+ T cells, or bulk PBMC T cells (not recorded which). The receptors come from a man aged 18-70 years in good health.

The chain uses TRBV27 and TRBJ1-5; the TRBD1 assignment by TCRdb is unverifiable without DNA. CDR1 MNHEY and CDR2 SMNVEV come from the germline V gene (reference sequence). The CDR3 is made up of 13 amino acids. The CDR3 sequence: CASSPRVRRPQHF.

The chain employs TRBV6-1 and TRBJ1-4; TCRdb names TRBD1, which stays unverified in the absence of DNA. The V gene's germline CDR1 is MNHNS and CDR2 SASEGT. This CDR3 comprises 15 residues. This chain's CDR3 is CASGSATGTDEKLFF.